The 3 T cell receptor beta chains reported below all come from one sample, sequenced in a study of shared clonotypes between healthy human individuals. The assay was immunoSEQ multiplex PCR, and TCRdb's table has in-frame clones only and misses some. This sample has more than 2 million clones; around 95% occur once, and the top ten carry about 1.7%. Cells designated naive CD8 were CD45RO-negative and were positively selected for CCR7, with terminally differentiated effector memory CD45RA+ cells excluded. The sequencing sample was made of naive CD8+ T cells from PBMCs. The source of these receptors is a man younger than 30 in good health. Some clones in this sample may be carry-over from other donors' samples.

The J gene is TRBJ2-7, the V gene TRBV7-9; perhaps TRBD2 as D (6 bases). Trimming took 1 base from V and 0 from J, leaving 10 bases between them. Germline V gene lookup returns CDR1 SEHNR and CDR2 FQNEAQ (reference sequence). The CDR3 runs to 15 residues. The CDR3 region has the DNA TGTGCCAGCAGCTTAGGCGGGGCTAGCTCCTACGAGCAGTACTTC. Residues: CASSLGGASSYEQYF.

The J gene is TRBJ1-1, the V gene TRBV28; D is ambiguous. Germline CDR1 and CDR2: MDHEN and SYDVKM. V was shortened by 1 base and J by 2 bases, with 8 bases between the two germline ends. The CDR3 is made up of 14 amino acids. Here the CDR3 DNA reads TGTGCCAGCAGTTTATACCAGACAAACACTGAAGCTTTCTTT. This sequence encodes CASSLYQTNTEAFF.

CDR3 coding DNA: TGCGCCAGCAGCCAAGATCGAGTATTACTTACGGAAAAACTGTTTTTT. This encodes CASSQDRVLLTEKLFF. The chain uses TRBV4-3 and TRBJ1-4; D uncertain. Germline CDR1 reads LGHNA; CDR2 reads YSLEER. Between the trimmed V and J ends, which lost 0 bases and 8 bases, there was a span of 16 bases. CDR3 length: 16 residues.